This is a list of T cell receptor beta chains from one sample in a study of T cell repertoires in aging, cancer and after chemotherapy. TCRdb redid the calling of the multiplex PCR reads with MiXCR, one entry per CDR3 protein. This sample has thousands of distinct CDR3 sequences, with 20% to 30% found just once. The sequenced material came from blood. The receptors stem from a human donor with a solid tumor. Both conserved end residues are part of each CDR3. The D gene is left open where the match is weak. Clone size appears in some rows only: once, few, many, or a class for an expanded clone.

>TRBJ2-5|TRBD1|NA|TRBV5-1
CASSLDGQVKETQYF
TGCGCCAGCAGTCTCGATGGACAGGTAAAAGAGACCCAGTACTTC
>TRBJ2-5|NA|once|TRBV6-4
CASSSGRGAQYQETQYF
TGTGCCAGCTCGTCGGGTCGGGGGGCCCAGTACCAAGAGACCCAGTACTTC
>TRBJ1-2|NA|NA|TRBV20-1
CSARGLSGHRNYGYTF
TGCAGTGCTAGAGGCTTGTCGGGCCACCGTAACTATGGCTACACCTTC
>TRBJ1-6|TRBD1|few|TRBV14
CASSRAGTGGTSALHF
TGTGCCAGCAGCCGAGCCGGGACAGGGGGAACCTCAGCCCTCCACTTT
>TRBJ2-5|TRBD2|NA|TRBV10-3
CAISGLAGGEETQYF
TGTGCCATCAGTGGACTAGCGGGAGGTGAGGAGACCCAGTACTTC
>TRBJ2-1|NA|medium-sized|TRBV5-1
CASSPTPGGAYNEQFF
TGCGCCAGCAGCCCAACCCCAGGGGGGGCCTACAATGAGCAGTTCTTC
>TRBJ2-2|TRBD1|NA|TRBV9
CASSVLGGTPGELFF
TGTGCCAGCAGCGTCCTAGGGGGCACCCCCGGGGAGCTGTTTTTT
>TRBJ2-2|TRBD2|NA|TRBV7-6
CASSPGLAGTGELFF
TGTGCCAGCAGCCCTGGACTAGCGGGAACCGGGGAGCTGTTTTTT
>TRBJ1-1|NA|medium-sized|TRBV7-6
CASSLAPGGAEAFF
TGTGCCAGCAGCTTAGCGCCGGGGGGCGCTGAAGCTTTCTTT
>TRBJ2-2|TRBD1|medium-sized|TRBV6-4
CASSVGQDTGELFF
TGTGCCAGCAGTGTTGGACAGGACACCGGGGAGCTGTTTTTT
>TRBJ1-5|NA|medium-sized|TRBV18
CASSPGGDQPQHF
TGTGCCAGCTCACCCGGGGGCGATCAGCCCCAGCATTTT